This T cell receptor beta chain was retrieved from a study of vaccination effects on CD4 cells after COVID-19. Study information: Antigen-specific CD4+ T cells expanded by the ViraFEST assay with viral peptide pools were then sequenced. The study's findings and limits: Marked clonal contraction was seen late after vaccination (in both infection- and vaccine-induced clones).

Trimming cost V 6 bases and J 4 bases; bases outside gene matches: 10. Germline V lookup: CDR1 WNHNN, CDR2 SYGVQD (reference sequence). This CDR3 has 15 amino acids. This clone has just a few counts. The antigen remains unidentified. Having been cultured for 10 days, the cells underwent CD4+ T cell isolation. The cohort was immunized with two doses of either the BNT162b2 or mRNA-1273 vaccine. Cells had half their medium changed to IL-2 medium on days 3 and 7. Repertoires were generated with immunoSEQ multiplex PCR, while TCRdb's copy carries only in-frame clones and drops some. The repertoire has 50,000 to 80,000 clones, around 79% of them found once; the top ten carry approximately 2.4%.

This specimen was CD4+ T cells from PBMCs cultured without peptide, taken after COVID-19 vaccination. The J gene is TRBJ1-2, the V gene TRBV10-1; 8 nucleotides agree with TRBD1. The sequence was obtained from a human donor who received a COVID-19 vaccine. CDR3 DNA sequence: TGCGCCAGCAGCCCCGGACAGGGATCCCGCTATGGCTACACCTTC. This codes for CASSPGQGSRYGYTF.